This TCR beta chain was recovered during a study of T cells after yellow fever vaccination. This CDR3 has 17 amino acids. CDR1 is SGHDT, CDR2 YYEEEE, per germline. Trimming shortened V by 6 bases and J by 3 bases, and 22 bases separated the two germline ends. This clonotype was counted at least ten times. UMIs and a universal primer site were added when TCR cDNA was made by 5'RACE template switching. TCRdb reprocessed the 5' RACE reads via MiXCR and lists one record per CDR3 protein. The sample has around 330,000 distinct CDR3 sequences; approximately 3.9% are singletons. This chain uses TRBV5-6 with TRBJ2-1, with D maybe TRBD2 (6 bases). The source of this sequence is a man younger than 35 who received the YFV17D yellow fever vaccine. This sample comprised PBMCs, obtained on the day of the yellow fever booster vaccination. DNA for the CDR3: TGTGCCAGCACCTTATTGTCGGGCCTAGCGTACTACAATGAGCAGTTCTTC. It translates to CASTLLSGLAYYNEQFF.